The 21 T cell receptor beta chains listed next were all sequenced from one sample in a study of regulatory T cells in long-lasting Graves disease. Time point indicated: persistent/refractory GD, antithyroid drugs over 5 years with positive TRAb. Extracted RNA from PBMCs served as the source of the TCR library. Library construction for TCR beta used iRepertoire HTBI primers and Arm-PCR of CDR3 regions. TCRdb re-derived calls from the multiplex PCR reads in MiXCR, one entry per CDR3 protein. The profile covers about 340,000 distinct CDR3 sequences, with 20% appearing a single time and about 29% taken by the ten largest. The source was peripheral blood mononuclear cells (PBMCs), collected when the disease was refractory, from a patient treated with antithyroid drugs. Every receptor here comes from a female donor with Graves disease.

This clonotype was observed at least ten times. The CDR3 sequence: CASRPTTGQGNSPLHF. The DNA for the CDR3 is TGTGCCAGCAGACCCACAACGGGACAAGGGAATTCACCCCTCCACTTT. The rearrangement links TRBV7-9 to TRBJ1-6; TRBD1 might be the D (6 bases). The germline gives CDR1 SEHNR, CDR2 FQNEAQ (reference sequence). Trimming removed 6 bases from V and 7 bases from J, with 19 bases in between. The CDR3 sequence is 16 residues long.

This clonotype has ten or more counts. The gene calls are TRBV28 and TRBJ2-5; no firm D call. CDR1 MDHEN and CDR2 SYDVKM come from the germline V gene. Trimming left V 6 bases short and J 7 bases short, with 18 bases between. CDR3 size: 14 residues. This CDR3 is CASSTVGTWRTQYF. The CDR3 coding sequence is TGTGCCAGCAGCACCGTGGGCACCTGGAGGACCCAGTACTTC.

This chain uses TRBV24-1 with TRBJ1-1; no reliable D call. The CDR3 covers 13 residues. CDR1 is KGHDR and CDR2 is SFDVKD in the germline V gene. V was pared by 5 bases and J by 0 bases, with 6 bases between. The CDR3 sequence: CATSAGVNTEAFF. The CDR3 DNA reads as TGTGCCACCAGTGCAGGCGTGAACACTGAAGCTTTCTTT.

This clonotype was picked up a small number of times. This chain uses TRBV3-1 with TRBJ2-7, with 10 bases identical to TRBD1. The CDR3 covers 16 residues. V lost 2 bases, J lost 4 bases, and 8 bases stayed unmatched. Germline V gene lookup returns CDR1 LGHDT and CDR2 YNNKEL (reference sequence). CDR3 amino acids: CASSQNVVDRGYEQYF. CDR3 nucleotide sequence: TGTGCCAGCAGCCAAAATGTCGTGGACAGGGGGTACGAGCAGTACTTC.

This clonotype was detected many times. The chain carries TRBV7-8 and TRBJ1-1; 10 bases align to TRBD1. Trimming cost V 4 bases and J 8 bases; bases outside gene matches: 13. CDR3 length: 16 residues. Germline CDR1 is SGHVS and CDR2 is FQNEAQ. As DNA, the CDR3 is TGTGCCAGCAGCTCGGGACAGGGGTTACGTGCTGGCGAAGCTTTCTTT. Translated: CASSSGQGLRAGEAFF. Looking up the rest from reference TRBV7-8 and TRBJ1-1 gives the full variable domain: GAGVSQSPRYKVAKRGQDVALRCDPISGHVSLFWYQQALGQGPEFLTYFQNEAQLDKSGLPSDRFFAERPEGSVSTLKIQRTQQEDSAVYLCASSSGQGLRAGEAFFGQGTRLTVV.

The count of this clonotype is one. This chain connects TRBV3-1 to TRBJ1-2, with TRBD1 matching 8 bases. V lost 1 base and J lost 0; bases outside the gene matches: 1. This CDR3 contains 15 residues. CDR1 and CDR2 (germline): LGHDT, YNNKEL (reference sequence). The CDR3 region has the DNA TGTGCCAGCAGCCAAGTACAGGGGGCTAACTATGGCTACACCTTC. It translates to CASSQVQGANYGYTF. Based on the CDR3 plus reference TRBV3-1 and TRBJ1-2, the full variable domain is DTAVSQTPKYLVTQMGNDKSIKCEQNLGHDTMYWYKQDSKKFLKIMFSYNNKELIINETVPNRFSPKSPDKAHLNLHINSLELGDSAVYFCASSQVQGANYGYTFGSGTRLTVV.

This chain connects TRBV7-6 to TRBJ1-5, with D hard to call. Trimming removed 4 bases at V and 4 bases at J, with 11 bases between. The V gene's germline CDR1 is SGHVS and CDR2 FNYEAQ. There are 14 residues in the CDR3. The CDR3 loop reads CASSSDVGNQPQHF. The CDR3 nucleotides are TGTGCCAGCAGCTCAGATGTGGGGAATCAGCCCCAGCATTTT.

J is TRBJ1-5 and V is TRBV19, with TRBD1 matching 7 bases. The CDR3 is 17 residues long. Losses at the gene ends were 6 bases for V and 3 bases for J; bases not matched to a gene: 14. CDR1 is LNHDA, CDR2 SQIVND, per germline (reference sequence). In DNA form, the CDR3 reads TGTGCCAGTAGCCTCCTCCGGGACAGCATCTTCAATCAGCCCCAGCATTTT. Protein sequence: CASSLLRDSIFNQPQHF.

This clonotype has just a few counts. The rearrangement uses TRBV7-3 and TRBJ2-7; 9 bases map to TRBD2. V lost 5 bases and J lost 3; bases outside the gene matches: 14. This CDR3 spans 17 amino acids. Germline V CDR1 and CDR2: SGHTA, FQGTGA. For the CDR3, the DNA is TGTGCCAGCAGCCCAGGGGTCCTAGCGGGGAGTTTCTACGAGCAGTACTTC. Translated: CASSPGVLAGSFYEQYF.

This clonotype was found many times. V usage is TRBV29-1 and J usage is TRBJ1-2; 11 bases align to TRBD1. V lost 7 bases and J lost 4; bases outside the gene matches: 2. In germline, CDR1 is SQVTM, CDR2 ANQGSEA. The CDR3 covers 12 residues. In DNA form, the CDR3 reads TGCAGCGGCGGACAGGGGGCCTATGGCTACACCTTC. Amino acids: CSGGQGAYGYTF.

This clonotype was seen many times. The V and J genes are TRBV13 and TRBJ1-6, with a possible D match to TRBD1 (6 bases). With 5 bases removed from V and 9 bases from J, the gap between germline ends came to 17 bases. The length of the CDR3 is 15 residues. The germline V gene encodes CDR1 PRHDT and CDR2 FYEKMQ (reference sequence). CDR3 in DNA: TGTGCCAGCAGCCCAACTGGACAGAGCGGTTCACCCCTCCACTTT. It codes for CASSPTGQSGSPLHF.

This clonotype was recorded a few times. V gene TRBV19 combines with J gene TRBJ2-2; 10 bases map to TRBD2. Germline CDR1 is LNHDA and CDR2 is SQIVND (reference sequence). The J segment lost 3 bases and the V segment lost 9 bases, leaving 7 bases of the junction unmatched. The CDR3 has 15 amino acids. The CDR3 DNA sequence: TGTGCCAGCAGCACTAGCGGGGTCGACACCGGGGAGCTGTTTTTT. This translates into CASSTSGVDTGELFF. The variable domain in full, with the rest retrieved from reference TRBV19 and TRBJ2-2, is DGGITQSPKYLFRKEGQNVTLSCEQNLNHDAMYWYRQDPGQGLRLIYYSQIVNDFQKGDIAEGYSVSREKKESFPLTVTSAQKNPTAFYLCASSTSGVDTGELFFGEGSRLTVL.

This clonotype was detected a few times. The chain joins TRBV11-3 to TRBJ2-7; a weak D match, TRBD1 (5 bases). Germline CDR1 is SGHNT and CDR2 is YENEEA. Trimming took 0 bases from V and 2 from J, leaving 8 bases between them. This CDR3 has 14 residues. The CDR3 DNA sequence: TGTGCCAGCAGCTTAGATCCGACAGCCTACGAGCAGTACTTC. This translates into CASSLDPTAYEQYF. Full variable domain (outside the CDR3, taken from reference TRBV11-3 and TRBJ2-7): EAGVVQSPRYKIIEKKQPVAFWCNPISGHNTLYWYLQNLGQGPELLIRYENEEAVDDSQLPKDRFSAERLKGVDSTLKIQPAELGDSAVYLCASSLDPTAYEQYFGPGTRLTVT.

The J gene is TRBJ2-4, the V gene TRBV19; D remains ambiguous. CDR1 is LNHDA, CDR2 SQIVND, per germline (reference sequence). With 7 bases removed from V and 5 bases from J, the gap between germline ends came to 12 bases. The CDR3 has 13 amino acids. The CDR3 is CASTGPGQNIQYF. Here the CDR3 DNA reads TGTGCCAGTACGGGCCCAGGACAAAACATTCAGTACTTC.

This clonotype has at least ten counts. This chain links TRBV6-5 with TRBJ2-7; D assignment may be TRBD1 or TRBD2 (5 bases each). Germline V gives CDR1 MNHEY, CDR2 SVGAGI. CDR3 length: 17 amino acids. V lost 2 bases, J lost 3 bases, and 20 bases lay in between. CDR3 region: CASSYVLWGRWDYEQYF. CDR3 in DNA: TGTGCCAGCAGTTACGTTCTTTGGGGACGATGGGACTACGAGCAGTACTTC.

In regard to this clonotype: A much larger clone differs by one base, so this may be a read error. J is TRBJ2-5 and V is TRBV6-4, with 7 bases lining up with TRBD1. The CDR3 is 17 amino acids. V trimming: 5 bases; J trimming: 7 bases; junction bases outside the gene matches: 19. The germline V gene encodes CDR1 MRHNA and CDR2 SNTAGT. CDR3: CASSYPRQGVERGTQYF. DNA of the CDR3: TGTGCCAGCAGTTACCCTCGGCAGGGGGTAGAAAGAGGGACCCAGTACTTC.

On this clonotype itself: The CDR3 carries no conserved terminal phenylalanine or tryptophan, so it likely arises from a read error. No DNA is shown, since the ends of the CDR3 on it are uncertain; the CDR3 is the one TCRdb lists. The chain has TRBV11-2 and TRBJ2-7; no DNA check was done on the table's D call, TRBD1. The CDR3 length equals 8 residues, ends included. Germline V gene data show CDR1 as SGHAT and CDR2 as FQNNGV. The CDR3 protein is CASSYRPG.

This clonotype has just a few counts. The chain combines TRBV20-1 with TRBJ2-1, with TRBD2 matching over 8 bases. CDR1 is DFQATT and CDR2 is SNEGSKA in the germline V gene (reference sequence). V was clipped by 8 bases and J by 9 bases; unmatched bases: 12. This CDR3 is 13 amino acids long. The CDR3 region has the DNA TGCAGTCTTCCGGGACTAGTTCTAGGTGAGCAGTTCTTC. Encoded protein: CSLPGLVLGEQFF.

This clonotype was seen a handful of times. The chain combines TRBV19 with TRBJ2-7; weak D call: TRBD2 (5 bases). Trimming left V 6 bases short and J 1 base short, with 13 bases between. Per the germline V gene, CDR1 is LNHDA and CDR2 is SQIVND (reference sequence). CDR3 size: 14 residues. CDR3 loop: CASSATAGSYEQYF. CDR3 nucleotides: TGTGCCAGTAGCGCTACGGCGGGTTCCTACGAGCAGTACTTC.

This clonotype was detected only a few times. Since a much larger clone is just one base distant, this may be a read error. V gene TRBV28 combines with J gene TRBJ2-7; a weak D match, TRBD2 (5 bases). The V end lost 8 bases, the J end lost 7 bases, and 15 bases lay between the germline ends. The germline V gene has CDR1 MDHEN and CDR2 SYDVKM. CDR3 length equals 12 residues. CDR3 DNA: TGTGCCAGCCCATCGGGATTGGAGGAGCAGTACTTC. It translates to CASPSGLEEQYF.

This clonotype was picked up many times. The rearrangement joins TRBV6-5 to TRBJ2-7; TRBD2 matches at 7 bases. This CDR3 contains 14 residues. The V segment lost 0 bases and the J segment 4 bases; nucleotides outside the gene matches: 3. Germline CDR1 reads MNHEY; CDR2 reads SVGAGI. The CDR3 DNA is TGTGCCAGCAGTTACTCGTCTAGCGGTTACGAGCAGTACTTC. Translated, it gives CASSYSSSGYEQYF.